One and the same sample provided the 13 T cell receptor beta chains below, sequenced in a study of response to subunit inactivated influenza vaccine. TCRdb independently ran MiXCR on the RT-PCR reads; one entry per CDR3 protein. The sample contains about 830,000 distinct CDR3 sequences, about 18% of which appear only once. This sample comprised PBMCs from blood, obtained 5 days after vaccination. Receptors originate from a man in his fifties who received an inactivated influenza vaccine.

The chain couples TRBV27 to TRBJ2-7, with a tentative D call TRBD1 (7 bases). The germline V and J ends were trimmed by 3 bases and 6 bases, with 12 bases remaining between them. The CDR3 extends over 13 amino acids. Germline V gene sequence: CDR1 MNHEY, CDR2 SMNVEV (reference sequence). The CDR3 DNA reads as TGTGCCAGCAGTTTCGCAGGGGGAGGCGAGCAGTACTTC. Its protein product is CASSFAGGGEQYF.

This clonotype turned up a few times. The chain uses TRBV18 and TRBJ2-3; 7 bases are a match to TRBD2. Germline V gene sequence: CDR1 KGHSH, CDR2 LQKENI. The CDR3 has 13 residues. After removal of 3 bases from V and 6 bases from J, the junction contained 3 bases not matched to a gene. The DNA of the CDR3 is TGTGCCAGCTCACCCGGACTAGTGGATACGCAGTATTTT. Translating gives CASSPGLVDTQYF.

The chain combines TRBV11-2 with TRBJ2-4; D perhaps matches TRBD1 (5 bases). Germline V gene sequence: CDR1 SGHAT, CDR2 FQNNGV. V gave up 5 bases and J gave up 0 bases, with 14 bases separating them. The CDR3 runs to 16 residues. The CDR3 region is CASSRQATVAKNIQYF. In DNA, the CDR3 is TGTGCCAGCAGCCGCCAGGCGACAGTAGCCAAAAACATTCAGTACTTC.

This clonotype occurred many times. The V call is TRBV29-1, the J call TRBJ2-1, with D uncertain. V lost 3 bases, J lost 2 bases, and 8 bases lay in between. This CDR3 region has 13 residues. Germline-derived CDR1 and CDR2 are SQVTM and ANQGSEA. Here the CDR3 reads CSVERTAYNEQFF. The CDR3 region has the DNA TGCAGCGTTGAGAGGACGGCCTACAATGAGCAGTTCTTC.

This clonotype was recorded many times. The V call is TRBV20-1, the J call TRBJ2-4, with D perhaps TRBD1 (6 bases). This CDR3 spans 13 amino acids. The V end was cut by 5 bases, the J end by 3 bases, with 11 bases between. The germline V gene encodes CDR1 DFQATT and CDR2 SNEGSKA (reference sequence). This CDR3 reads CSALDRNKNIQYF. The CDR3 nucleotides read TGCAGTGCTTTAGACAGGAACAAAAACATTCAGTACTTC.

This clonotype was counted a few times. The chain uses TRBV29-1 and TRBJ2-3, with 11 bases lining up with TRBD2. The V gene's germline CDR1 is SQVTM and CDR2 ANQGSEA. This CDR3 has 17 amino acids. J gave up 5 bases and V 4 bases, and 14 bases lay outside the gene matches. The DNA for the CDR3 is TGCAGCGTTGTGGATACTAGCGGGAGTATGAGTTTAGATACGCAGTATTTT. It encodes CSVVDTSGSMSLDTQYF.

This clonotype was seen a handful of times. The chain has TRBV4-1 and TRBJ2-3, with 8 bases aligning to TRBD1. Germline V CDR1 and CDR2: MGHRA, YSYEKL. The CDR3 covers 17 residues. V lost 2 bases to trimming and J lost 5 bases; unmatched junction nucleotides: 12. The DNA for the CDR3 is TGCGCCAGCAGCCAACCAACCCGACAGGGGAGGAGAGATACGCAGTATTTT. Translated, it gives CASSQPTRQGRRDTQYF.

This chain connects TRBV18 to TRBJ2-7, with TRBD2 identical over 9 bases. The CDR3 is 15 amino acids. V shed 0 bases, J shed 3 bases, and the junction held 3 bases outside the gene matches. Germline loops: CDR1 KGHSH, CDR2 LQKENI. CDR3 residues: CASSPPVSGSYEQYF. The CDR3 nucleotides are TGTGCCAGCTCACCACCCGTTAGCGGGAGCTACGAGCAGTACTTC.

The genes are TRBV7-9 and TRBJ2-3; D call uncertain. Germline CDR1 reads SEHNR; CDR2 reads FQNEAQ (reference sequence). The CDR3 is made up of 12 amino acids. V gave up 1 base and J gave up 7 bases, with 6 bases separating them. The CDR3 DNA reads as TGTGCCAGCAGCTTAGGGGCCCATACGCAGTATTTT. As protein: CASSLGAHTQYF. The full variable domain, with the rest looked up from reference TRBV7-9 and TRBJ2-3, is DTGVSQNPRHKITKRGQNVTFRCDPISEHNRLYWYRQTLGQGPEFLTYFQNEAQLEKSRLLSDRFSAERPKGSFSTLEIQRTEQGDSAMYLCASSLGAHTQYFGPGTRLTVL.

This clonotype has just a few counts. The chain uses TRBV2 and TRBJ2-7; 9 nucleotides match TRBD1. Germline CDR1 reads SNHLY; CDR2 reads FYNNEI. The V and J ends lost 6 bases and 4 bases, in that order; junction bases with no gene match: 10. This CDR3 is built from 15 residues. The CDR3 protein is CASRGDGTGSYEQYF. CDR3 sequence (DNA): TGTGCCAGCAGGGGAGACGGGACAGGGTCGTACGAGCAGTACTTC. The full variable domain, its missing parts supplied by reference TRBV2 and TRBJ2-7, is EPEVTQTPSHQVTQMGQEVILRCVPISNHLYFYWYRQILGQKVEFLVSFYNNEISEKSEIFDDQFSVERPDGSNFTLKIRSTKLEDSAMYFCASRGDGTGSYEQYFGPGTRLTVT.

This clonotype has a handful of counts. CDR3 sequence (DNA): TGTGCCAGCAGCTTAGATGGCTTGAACACTGAAGCTTTCTTT. This translates into CASSLDGLNTEAFF. The chain recombines TRBV7-2 with TRBJ1-1; D gene uncertain. The V end lost 1 base, the J end lost 0 bases, and 6 bases lay between the germline ends. This CDR3 has 14 amino acids. Looked up from germline, CDR1 is SGHTA and CDR2 is FQGNSA.

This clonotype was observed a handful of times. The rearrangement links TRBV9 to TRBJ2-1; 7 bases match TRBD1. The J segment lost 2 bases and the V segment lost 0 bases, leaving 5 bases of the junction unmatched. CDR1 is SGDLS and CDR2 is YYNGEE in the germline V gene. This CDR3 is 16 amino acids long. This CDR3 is CASSVGQGRTYNEQFF. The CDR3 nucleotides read TGTGCCAGCAGCGTAGGACAGGGCAGGACCTACAATGAGCAGTTCTTC.

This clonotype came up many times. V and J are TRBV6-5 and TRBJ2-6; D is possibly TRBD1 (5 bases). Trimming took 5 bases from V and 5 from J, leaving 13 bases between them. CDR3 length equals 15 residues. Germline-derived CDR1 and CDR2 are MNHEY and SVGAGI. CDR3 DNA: TGTGCCAGCAGTAACAGGATCCCACGGGCCAACGTCCTGACTTTC. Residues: CASSNRIPRANVLTF.